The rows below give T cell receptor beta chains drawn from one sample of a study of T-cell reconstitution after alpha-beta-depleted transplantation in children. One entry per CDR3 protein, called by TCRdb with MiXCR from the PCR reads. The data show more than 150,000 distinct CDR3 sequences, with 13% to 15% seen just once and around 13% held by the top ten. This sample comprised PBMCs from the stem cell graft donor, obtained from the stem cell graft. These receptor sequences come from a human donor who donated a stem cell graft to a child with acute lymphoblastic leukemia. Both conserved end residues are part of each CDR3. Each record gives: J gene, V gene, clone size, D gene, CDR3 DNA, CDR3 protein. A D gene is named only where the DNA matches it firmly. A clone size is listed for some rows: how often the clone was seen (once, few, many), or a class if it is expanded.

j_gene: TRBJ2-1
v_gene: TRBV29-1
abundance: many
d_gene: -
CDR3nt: TGCAGCGCGAGAGAGGGGACCTACAATGAGCAGTTCTTC
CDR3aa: CSAREGTYNEQFF

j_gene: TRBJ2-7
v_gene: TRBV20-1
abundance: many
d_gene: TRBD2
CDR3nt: TGCAGTGCTAGGGTGGTGCGGGGGACTTCCTACGAGCAGTACTTC
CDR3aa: CSARVVRGTSYEQYF

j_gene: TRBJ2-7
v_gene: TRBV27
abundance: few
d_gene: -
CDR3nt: TGTGCCAGCAGTTTACAACCAACCTACGAGCAGTACTTC
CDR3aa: CASSLQPTYEQYF

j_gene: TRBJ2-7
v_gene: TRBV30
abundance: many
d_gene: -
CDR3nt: TGTGCCTGGAGTCGGGCTAGACCGGGGTACGAGCAGTACTTC
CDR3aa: CAWSRARPGYEQYF

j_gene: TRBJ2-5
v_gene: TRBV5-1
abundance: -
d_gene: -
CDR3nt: TGCGCCAGCAGCTTGGGGTTCATTTCCCAAGAGACCCAGTACTTC
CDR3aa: CASSLGFISQETQYF

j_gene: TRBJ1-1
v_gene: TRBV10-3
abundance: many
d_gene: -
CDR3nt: TGTGCCATCGCTGCAACGGTTAGCACTGAAGCTTTCTTT
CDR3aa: CAIAATVSTEAFF

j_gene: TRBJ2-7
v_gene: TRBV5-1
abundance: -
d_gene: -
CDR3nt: TGCGCCAGCAGCTCTGTTCGGGGGGCGGTCTACGAGCAGTACTTC
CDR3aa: CASSSVRGAVYEQYF

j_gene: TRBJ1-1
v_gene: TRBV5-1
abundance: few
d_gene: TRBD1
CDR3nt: TGCGCCAGCAGCGACGCGGACAGGATCTCTGAAGCTTTCTTT
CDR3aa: CASSDADRISEAFF

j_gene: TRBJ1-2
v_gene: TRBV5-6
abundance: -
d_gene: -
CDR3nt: TGTGCCAGCAGCTTGTTCAACGAGAACTATGGCTACACCTTC
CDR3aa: CASSLFNENYGYTF

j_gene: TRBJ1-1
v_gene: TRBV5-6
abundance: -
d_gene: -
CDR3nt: TGTGCCAGCAGCTTCCCGACGGGGGACATGAACACTGAAGCTTTCTTT
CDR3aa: CASSFPTGDMNTEAFF

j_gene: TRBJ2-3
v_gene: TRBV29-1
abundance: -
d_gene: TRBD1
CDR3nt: TGCAGCGTTGAAATGACAGGGTACGCCGCAGATACGCAGTATTTT
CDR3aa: CSVEMTGYAADTQYF

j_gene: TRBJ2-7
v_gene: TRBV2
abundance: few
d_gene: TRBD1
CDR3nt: TGTGCCAGCAGACCTACCGGGACAGGGTCCTACGAGCAGTACTTC
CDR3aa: CASRPTGTGSYEQYF

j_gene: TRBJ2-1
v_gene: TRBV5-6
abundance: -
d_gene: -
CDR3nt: TGTGCCAGCAGCTTTCTTGGCGTTAGCTCCTACAATGAGCAGTTCTTC
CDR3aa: CASSFLGVSSYNEQFF

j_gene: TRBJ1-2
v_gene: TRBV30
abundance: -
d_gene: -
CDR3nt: TGTGCCTGGAGTAGCCTCTCAGTCTATGGCTACACCTTC
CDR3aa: CAWSSLSVYGYTF

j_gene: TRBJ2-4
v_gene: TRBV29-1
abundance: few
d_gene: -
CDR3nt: TGCAGCGTTGGATCGACTAGGAAAAACATTCAGTACTTC
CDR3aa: CSVGSTRKNIQYF

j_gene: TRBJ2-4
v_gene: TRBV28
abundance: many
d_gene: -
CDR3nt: TGTGCCAGCAGTTTATGGTCGAATTCTGAAAAAAACATTCAGTACTTC
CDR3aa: CASSLWSNSEKNIQYF

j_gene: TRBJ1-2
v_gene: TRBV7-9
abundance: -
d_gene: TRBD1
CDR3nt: TGTGCCAGCAGCCCTTATCTTGATGGACAGGGGCCCTATGGCTACACCTTC
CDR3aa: CASSPYLDGQGPYGYTF